This entry features one T cell receptor (beta chain) sequence. Its specificity is not known. Researchers picked out CD4+ and CD8+ T cells from PBMCs by sorting. CDR3 length: 15 residues. Losses at the gene ends were 2 bases for V and 5 bases for J; bases not matched to a gene: 6. CDR1 is MGHRA, CDR2 YSYEKL, per germline. The sample is drawn from a study of CD8+ T cells in alopecia areata. Following extraction, RNA underwent reverse transcription to cDNA, which served as the sequencing template. TCRdb keeps only in-frame clones here, not all; method: immunoSEQ multiplex PCR. There are some 150,000 clones in the sample; approximately 65% occur only once, and 30% to 45% lies in the top ten. Findings and caveats of the study: Besides other cells, scalp samples also yield sequences of resident alphabeta T cells from normal skin. TCRs were shared less clearly across patients than in mice, possibly for HLA-related reasons. The study found higher clonality in lesional than normal scalp, especially in alopecia totalis/universalis.

The source material was CD8+ T cells sorted from blood. The TCR originated in a human donor in good health. The chain carries TRBV4-1 and TRBJ2-1, with 7 bases lining up with TRBD1. The CDR3 DNA reads TGCGCCAGCAGCCAACTCCACAGGGGTGACAATGAGCAGTTCTTC. It specifies CASSQLHRGDNEQFF.